This T cell receptor beta chain derives from a study of T-cell reconstitution after alpha-beta-depleted transplantation in children. Study-level results: After transplant, high TCRbeta diversity at day 60 in some patients arose from surviving recipient T cells and thymic progenitors. Among T cells one year after transplant, newly produced cells accounted for most counts and diversity.

This clonotype occurred a few times. No antigen is known for it. A TCRbeta library incorporating unique molecular identifiers was prepared. MiXCR, applied by TCRdb to the PCR reads, yields one record per CDR3 protein. Among about 300,000 distinct CDR3 sequences listed, 9.5% to 13% were seen once. V was pared by 0 bases and J by 2 bases, with 16 bases of the junction left unmatched. Germline V gene data show CDR1 as SGHTA and CDR2 as FQGNSA. This CDR3 has 20 amino acids. Sequenced here: PBMCs, sampled before TCRalphabeta/CD19-depleted stem cell transplant. This rearrangement joins TRBV7-2 to TRBJ2-7, with TRBD2 identical over 10 bases. The sequence was obtained from a boy younger than two with acute myeloid leukemia, due to receive a stem cell transplant. The chain's CDR3 is CASSLALSVASGSIAYEQYF. CDR3 sequence (DNA): TGTGCCAGCAGCTTAGCGCTATCAGTCGCTAGCGGGAGTATCGCCTACGAGCAGTACTTC.